These 29 T cell receptor beta chains originate from one sample sequenced in a study of T cell responses to AZD1222 COVID-19 vaccine. The protocol was immunoSEQ multiplex PCR, while the TCRdb copy is restricted to in-frame clones and leaves out a portion. The table includes around 78,000 clones, roughly 90% detected once. The specimen was peripheral blood, collected 28 days after the second AZD1222 dose. Receptors were obtained from an adult who received the AZD1222 COVID-19 vaccine.

The chain has TRBV7-3 and TRBJ2-7; 8 bases line up with TRBD1. Looked up from germline, CDR1 is SGHTA and CDR2 is FQGTGA. This CDR3 has 13 amino acids. V shed 5 bases, J shed 6 bases, and the junction held 6 bases outside the gene matches. This CDR3 reads CASSAPGQAEQYF. The CDR3 coding sequence is TGTGCCAGCAGCGCACCGGGACAGGCCGAGCAGTACTTC.

This chain connects TRBV5-1 to TRBJ1-1; TRBD1 aligns across 9 bases. The CDR3 has 13 amino acids. The ends lost 3 bases at V and 8 bases at J; junction bases unmatched: 5. The germline V gene has CDR1 SGHRS and CDR2 YFSETQ. In nucleotides, the CDR3 is TGCGCCAGCAGCTGGGGACAGGGTGAGGAAGCTTTCTTT. Translated, it gives CASSWGQGEEAFF.

The V call is TRBV28, the J call TRBJ2-7, with D unresolved. Germline CDR1 is MDHEN and CDR2 is SYDVKM. V lost 2 bases and J 10 bases, leaving 15 bases between the germline ends. This CDR3 is 13 amino acids long. The CDR3 spells CASSLRTPPGQYF. The DNA of the CDR3 is TGTGCCAGCAGTTTACGAACCCCCCCCGGACAGTACTTC.

This clone was seen just once. This chain joins TRBV28 and TRBJ1-6; 7 nucleotides agree with TRBD1. The CDR3 length is 16 residues. In germline, CDR1 is MDHEN, CDR2 SYDVKM. V shed 6 bases, J shed 7 bases, and the junction held 12 bases outside the gene matches. The CDR3, as DNA: TGTGCCAGCAGACCATCCACAGGGGTATACAATTCACCCCTCCACTTT. Its protein is CASRPSTGVYNSPLHF.

The J gene is TRBJ1-2, the V gene TRBV19; D is perhaps TRBD1 (6 bases). Germline lookup yields CDR1 LNHDA and CDR2 SQIVND (reference sequence). The CDR3 is 13 residues long. Trimming removed 9 bases from V and 0 bases from J, with 11 bases in between. Written as DNA, the CDR3 is TGTGCCAGCAGCAGGGACACTAACTATGGCTACACCTTC. It codes for CASSRDTNYGYTF.

This clone was found a few times. The chain joins TRBV7-2 to TRBJ1-2, with a tentative D call TRBD1 (5 bases). Germline-derived CDR1 and CDR2 are SGHTA and FQGNSA. The CDR3 is 13 residues long. V was trimmed by 7 bases and J by 4 bases, leaving 13 bases between them. The CDR3 region has the DNA TGTGCCAGCACCATGCCAGGGACCTATGGCTACACCTTC. Translating gives CASTMPGTYGYTF.

The chain has TRBV7-9 and TRBJ2-5; D might be TRBD1 (5 bases). Trimming removed 5 bases at V and 4 bases at J, with 14 bases between. There are 14 residues in the CDR3. In germline, CDR1 is SEHNR, CDR2 FQNEAQ (reference sequence). CDR3 region: CASSPGWGRETQYF. CDR3 bases: TGTGCCAGCAGCCCCGGGTGGGGCAGAGAGACCCAGTACTTC.

The V call is TRBV30, the J call TRBJ1-6, with a weak D call TRBD1 (5 bases). Germline CDR1 and CDR2: GTSNPN and SVGIG (reference sequence). The V and J ends lost 1 base and 7 bases respectively, with 8 bases between them. This CDR3 spans 13 amino acids. The CDR3 sequence is CAWSEQENSPLHF. The CDR3 coding sequence is TGTGCCTGGAGTGAACAGGAGAATTCACCCCTCCACTTT.

This chain uses TRBV4-3 with TRBJ2-5, with D possibly TRBD1 on 6 matching bases. Germline V gene data show CDR1 as LGHNA and CDR2 as YSLEER. The V and J ends lost 0 bases and 3 bases respectively, with 29 bases between them. The CDR3 is 21 residues long. The CDR3 here is CASSQEVRLRYNRTVKETQYF. CDR3 nucleotide sequence: TGCGCCAGCAGCCAAGAGGTCCGGCTCCGTTACAACAGGACAGTGAAAGAGACCCAGTACTTC.

The rearrangement uses TRBV9 and TRBJ2-7; D is possibly TRBD1 (6 bases). Germline V lookup: CDR1 SGDLS, CDR2 YYNGEE. Between the trimmed V and J ends, which lost 1 base and 0 bases, there was a span of 11 bases. The CDR3 is 15 residues long. CDR3 loop: CASSVTGMSSYEQYF. The CDR3 DNA reads TGTGCCAGCAGCGTAACAGGGATGAGCTCCTACGAGCAGTACTTC.

The V and J genes are TRBV24-1 and TRBJ1-3; no definite D call. CDR3 size: 13 residues. CDR1 KGHDR and CDR2 SFDVKD come from the germline V gene. V lost 5 bases, J lost 0 bases, and 4 bases lay in between. CDR3 coding DNA: TGTGCCACCAGTGCCTCCTCTGGAAACACCATATATTTT. It encodes CATSASSGNTIYF.

The genes are TRBV11-2 and TRBJ1-1; tentative D call: TRBD1 (5 bases). CDR1 and CDR2 (germline): SGHAT, FQNNGV. There are 14 residues in the CDR3. The ends were cut back, 5 bases at V and 4 bases at J, with 14 bases in the middle. CDR3 region: CASSPGTLGTEAFF. The CDR3 bases are TGTGCCAGCAGCCCCGGGACCCTGGGCACTGAAGCTTTCTTT.

The chain joins TRBV5-1 to TRBJ1-2; 7 positions match TRBD1. The germline V gene encodes CDR1 SGHRS and CDR2 YFSETQ. There are 16 residues in the CDR3. J gave up 4 bases and V 2 bases, and 11 bases lay outside the gene matches. The CDR3 sequence is CASSLEGGNARYGYTF. CDR3 in DNA: TGCGCCAGCAGCTTAGAAGGGGGCAATGCTCGCTATGGCTACACCTTC.

The gene calls are TRBV5-4 and TRBJ2-1, with 7 bases identical to TRBD1. The germline V gene has CDR1 SGHNT and CDR2 YYREEE (reference sequence). This CDR3 spans 13 amino acids. Trimming at V came to 10 bases and at J to 3 bases, leaving 7 bases not matched to a gene. The CDR3 sequence: CASQGTDYNEQFF. CDR3 nucleotides: TGTGCCTCGCAGGGGACAGACTACAATGAGCAGTTCTTC.

The V and J genes are TRBV4-3 and TRBJ2-3; D is perhaps TRBD2 (6 bases). The germline V gene encodes CDR1 LGHNA and CDR2 YSLEER. CDR3 size: 22 residues. The ends were cut back, 0 bases at V and 2 bases at J, with 30 bases in the middle. For the CDR3, the DNA is TGCGCCAGCAGCCAAGAGGCCCCCCGGGGGAAAGCGTTTGACTCCTACACAGATACGCAGTATTTT. Residues: CASSQEAPRGKAFDSYTDTQYF.

The chain employs TRBV29-1 and TRBJ1-2; D gene uncertain. V gave up 5 bases and J gave up 3 bases, with 10 bases separating them. CDR1 and CDR2 from the germline V gene are SQVTM and ANQGSEA. The CDR3 totals 12 residues. CDR3 nucleotide sequence: TGCAGCGTTCTCCGGACGGACTATGGCTACACCTTC. The encoded protein is CSVLRTDYGYTF.

This clone has only one observation. CDR3 coding DNA: TGTGCCAGCAGCCACATCAATCAGCCCCAGCATTTT. It codes for CASSHINQPQHF. The gene calls are TRBV11-2 and TRBJ1-5, with D unresolved. The germline V gene encodes CDR1 SGHAT and CDR2 FQNNGV. Trimming pared 5 bases from V and 3 bases from J, leaving 5 bases between. The CDR3 length is 12 residues.

V gene TRBV4-1 combines with J gene TRBJ2-7; D is undetermined. V was clipped by 1 base and J by 2 bases, with 6 bases between them. Germline CDR1 is MGHRA and CDR2 is YSYEKL. The CDR3 covers 13 residues. The CDR3 sequence is CASSQGIAYEQYF. CDR3 sequence (DNA): TGCGCCAGCAGCCAAGGTATAGCCTACGAGCAGTACTTC.

This chain uses TRBV14 with TRBJ2-5; no firm D call. The CDR3 is made up of 11 amino acids. Trimming removed 4 bases from V and 5 bases from J, with 5 bases in between. CDR1 and CDR2 (germline): SGHDN, FVKESK. This CDR3 reads CASSLGETQYF. The CDR3 region has the DNA TGTGCCAGCAGCCTGGGGGAGACCCAGTACTTC.

The chain recombines TRBV11-2 with TRBJ1-3; the D gene is possibly TRBD1 (6 bases). The CDR3 is 15 amino acids. Deletions cut 5 bases from V and 4 bases from J, with 15 bases between. Germline V CDR1 and CDR2: SGHAT, FQNNGV. Written as DNA, the CDR3 is TGTGCCAGCAGCCACATCCAGGGGAAGGGAAACACCATATATTTT. This encodes CASSHIQGKGNTIYF.

This sequence joins TRBV6-5 and TRBJ2-5; TRBD1 or TRBD2 may be the D gene (5 bases each). Germline V gene lookup returns CDR1 MNHEY and CDR2 SVGAGI. V shed 5 bases and J shed 3 bases, with 10 bases lying between them. The CDR3 loop spans 13 amino acids. Here the CDR3 reads CASSIGTEETQYF. CDR3 nucleotide sequence: TGTGCCAGCAGTATCGGGACGGAAGAGACCCAGTACTTC.

The V gene is TRBV9, the J gene TRBJ1-1; the D is unclear. Trimming shortened V by 1 base and J by 1 base, and 8 bases separated the two germline ends. In germline, CDR1 is SGDLS, CDR2 YYNGEE. This CDR3 spans 14 amino acids. CDR3 coding DNA: TGTGCCAGCAGCGTACTGGAAAGGAACACTGAAGCTTTCTTT. Its protein is CASSVLERNTEAFF.

The rearrangement links TRBV5-1 to TRBJ1-4; 7 bases are shared with TRBD1. This CDR3 spans 14 amino acids. The trim removed 4 bases at V and 8 bases at J, leaving 8 bases unmatched. CDR1 is SGHRS and CDR2 is YFSETQ in the germline V gene. The CDR3 DNA follows: TGCGCCAGCAGCCTTTCCGGGACAGTAGAAAAACTGTTTTTT. This codes for CASSLSGTVEKLFF.

The chain links TRBV4-3 to TRBJ2-7; 8 bases fit TRBD2. The CDR3 sequence is 14 residues long. Germline V CDR1 and CDR2: LGHNA, YSLEER. V dropped 0 bases and J dropped 5; count of bases not matched to a gene: 3. The DNA of the CDR3 is TGCGCCAGCAGCCAAGATGCGGGGGGAGACGAGCAGTACTTC. Amino acids: CASSQDAGGDEQYF.

This clone was picked up a small number of times. V gene TRBV28 combines with J gene TRBJ1-1; D may be TRBD1 (6 bases). Trimming removed 3 bases at V and 4 bases at J, with 12 bases between. Germline V lookup: CDR1 MDHEN, CDR2 SYDVKM. The length of the CDR3 is 14 residues. The CDR3 sequence: CASSLGGSLTEAFF. The CDR3 bases are TGTGCCAGCAGTTTGGGGGGCAGCCTCACTGAAGCTTTCTTT.

The rearrangement uses TRBV18 and TRBJ1-1; 7 positions match TRBD1. Trimming at V came to 4 bases and at J to 3 bases, leaving 5 bases not matched to a gene. The germline V gene has CDR1 KGHSH and CDR2 LQKENI. This CDR3 has 14 residues. The CDR3 reads CASSQGARDTEAFF. The CDR3 region has the DNA TGTGCCAGCTCACAGGGGGCGCGGGACACTGAAGCTTTCTTT.

This clone was seen once. This chain joins TRBV3-1 (or the pseudogene TRBV3-2) and TRBJ2-7, with 10 bases fitting TRBD2. Trimming cost V 1 base and J 3 bases; bases outside gene matches: 6. Per germline, CDR1 LGHDT and CDR2 YNNKEL (reference sequence). There are 16 residues in the CDR3. CDR3 bases: TGTGCCAGCAGCCAAGGAGGGGCTAGCGGGGGCTACGAGCAGTACTTC. This translates into CASSQGGASGGYEQYF.

The rearrangement uses TRBV2 and TRBJ1-2; the D is unclear. V was shortened by 4 bases and J by 0 bases, with 9 bases between the two germline ends. The CDR3 has 14 amino acids. The V gene's germline CDR1 is SNHLY and CDR2 FYNNEI. The CDR3 DNA follows: TGTGCCAGCAGTGGGCCTTCAGCTAACTATGGCTACACCTTC. Residues: CASSGPSANYGYTF. Full variable domain (rest looked up from reference TRBV2 and TRBJ1-2): EPEVTQTPSHQVTQMGQEVILRCVPISNHLYFYWYRQILGQKVEFLVSFYNNEISEKSEIFDDQFSVERPDGSNFTLKIRSTKLEDSAMYFCASSGPSANYGYTFGSGTRLTVV.

The rearrangement links TRBV10-3 to TRBJ1-1, with a possible D match to TRBD1 (6 bases). The germline V gene has CDR1 ENHRY and CDR2 SYGVKD. CDR3 length: 12 amino acids. Deletions cut 10 bases from V and 0 bases from J, with 9 bases between. The CDR3 DNA reads as TGTGCCACCGGACAGCTGAACACTGAAGCTTTCTTT. Translating gives CATGQLNTEAFF.